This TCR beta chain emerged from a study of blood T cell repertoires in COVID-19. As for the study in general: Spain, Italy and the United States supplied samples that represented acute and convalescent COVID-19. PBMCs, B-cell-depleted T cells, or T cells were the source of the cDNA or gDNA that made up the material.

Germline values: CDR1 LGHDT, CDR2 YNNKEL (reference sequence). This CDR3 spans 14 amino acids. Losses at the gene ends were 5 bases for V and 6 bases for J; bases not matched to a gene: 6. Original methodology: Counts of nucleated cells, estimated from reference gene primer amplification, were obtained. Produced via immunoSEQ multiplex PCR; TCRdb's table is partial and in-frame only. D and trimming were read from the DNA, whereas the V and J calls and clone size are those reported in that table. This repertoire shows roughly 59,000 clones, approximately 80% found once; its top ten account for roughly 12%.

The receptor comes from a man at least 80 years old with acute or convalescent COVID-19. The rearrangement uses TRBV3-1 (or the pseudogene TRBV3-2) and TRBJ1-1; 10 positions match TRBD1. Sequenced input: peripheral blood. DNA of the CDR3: TGTGCCAGCAGCTCCTCCGGGACAGGGGCTGAAGCTTTCTTT. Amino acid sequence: CASSSSGTGAEAFF.